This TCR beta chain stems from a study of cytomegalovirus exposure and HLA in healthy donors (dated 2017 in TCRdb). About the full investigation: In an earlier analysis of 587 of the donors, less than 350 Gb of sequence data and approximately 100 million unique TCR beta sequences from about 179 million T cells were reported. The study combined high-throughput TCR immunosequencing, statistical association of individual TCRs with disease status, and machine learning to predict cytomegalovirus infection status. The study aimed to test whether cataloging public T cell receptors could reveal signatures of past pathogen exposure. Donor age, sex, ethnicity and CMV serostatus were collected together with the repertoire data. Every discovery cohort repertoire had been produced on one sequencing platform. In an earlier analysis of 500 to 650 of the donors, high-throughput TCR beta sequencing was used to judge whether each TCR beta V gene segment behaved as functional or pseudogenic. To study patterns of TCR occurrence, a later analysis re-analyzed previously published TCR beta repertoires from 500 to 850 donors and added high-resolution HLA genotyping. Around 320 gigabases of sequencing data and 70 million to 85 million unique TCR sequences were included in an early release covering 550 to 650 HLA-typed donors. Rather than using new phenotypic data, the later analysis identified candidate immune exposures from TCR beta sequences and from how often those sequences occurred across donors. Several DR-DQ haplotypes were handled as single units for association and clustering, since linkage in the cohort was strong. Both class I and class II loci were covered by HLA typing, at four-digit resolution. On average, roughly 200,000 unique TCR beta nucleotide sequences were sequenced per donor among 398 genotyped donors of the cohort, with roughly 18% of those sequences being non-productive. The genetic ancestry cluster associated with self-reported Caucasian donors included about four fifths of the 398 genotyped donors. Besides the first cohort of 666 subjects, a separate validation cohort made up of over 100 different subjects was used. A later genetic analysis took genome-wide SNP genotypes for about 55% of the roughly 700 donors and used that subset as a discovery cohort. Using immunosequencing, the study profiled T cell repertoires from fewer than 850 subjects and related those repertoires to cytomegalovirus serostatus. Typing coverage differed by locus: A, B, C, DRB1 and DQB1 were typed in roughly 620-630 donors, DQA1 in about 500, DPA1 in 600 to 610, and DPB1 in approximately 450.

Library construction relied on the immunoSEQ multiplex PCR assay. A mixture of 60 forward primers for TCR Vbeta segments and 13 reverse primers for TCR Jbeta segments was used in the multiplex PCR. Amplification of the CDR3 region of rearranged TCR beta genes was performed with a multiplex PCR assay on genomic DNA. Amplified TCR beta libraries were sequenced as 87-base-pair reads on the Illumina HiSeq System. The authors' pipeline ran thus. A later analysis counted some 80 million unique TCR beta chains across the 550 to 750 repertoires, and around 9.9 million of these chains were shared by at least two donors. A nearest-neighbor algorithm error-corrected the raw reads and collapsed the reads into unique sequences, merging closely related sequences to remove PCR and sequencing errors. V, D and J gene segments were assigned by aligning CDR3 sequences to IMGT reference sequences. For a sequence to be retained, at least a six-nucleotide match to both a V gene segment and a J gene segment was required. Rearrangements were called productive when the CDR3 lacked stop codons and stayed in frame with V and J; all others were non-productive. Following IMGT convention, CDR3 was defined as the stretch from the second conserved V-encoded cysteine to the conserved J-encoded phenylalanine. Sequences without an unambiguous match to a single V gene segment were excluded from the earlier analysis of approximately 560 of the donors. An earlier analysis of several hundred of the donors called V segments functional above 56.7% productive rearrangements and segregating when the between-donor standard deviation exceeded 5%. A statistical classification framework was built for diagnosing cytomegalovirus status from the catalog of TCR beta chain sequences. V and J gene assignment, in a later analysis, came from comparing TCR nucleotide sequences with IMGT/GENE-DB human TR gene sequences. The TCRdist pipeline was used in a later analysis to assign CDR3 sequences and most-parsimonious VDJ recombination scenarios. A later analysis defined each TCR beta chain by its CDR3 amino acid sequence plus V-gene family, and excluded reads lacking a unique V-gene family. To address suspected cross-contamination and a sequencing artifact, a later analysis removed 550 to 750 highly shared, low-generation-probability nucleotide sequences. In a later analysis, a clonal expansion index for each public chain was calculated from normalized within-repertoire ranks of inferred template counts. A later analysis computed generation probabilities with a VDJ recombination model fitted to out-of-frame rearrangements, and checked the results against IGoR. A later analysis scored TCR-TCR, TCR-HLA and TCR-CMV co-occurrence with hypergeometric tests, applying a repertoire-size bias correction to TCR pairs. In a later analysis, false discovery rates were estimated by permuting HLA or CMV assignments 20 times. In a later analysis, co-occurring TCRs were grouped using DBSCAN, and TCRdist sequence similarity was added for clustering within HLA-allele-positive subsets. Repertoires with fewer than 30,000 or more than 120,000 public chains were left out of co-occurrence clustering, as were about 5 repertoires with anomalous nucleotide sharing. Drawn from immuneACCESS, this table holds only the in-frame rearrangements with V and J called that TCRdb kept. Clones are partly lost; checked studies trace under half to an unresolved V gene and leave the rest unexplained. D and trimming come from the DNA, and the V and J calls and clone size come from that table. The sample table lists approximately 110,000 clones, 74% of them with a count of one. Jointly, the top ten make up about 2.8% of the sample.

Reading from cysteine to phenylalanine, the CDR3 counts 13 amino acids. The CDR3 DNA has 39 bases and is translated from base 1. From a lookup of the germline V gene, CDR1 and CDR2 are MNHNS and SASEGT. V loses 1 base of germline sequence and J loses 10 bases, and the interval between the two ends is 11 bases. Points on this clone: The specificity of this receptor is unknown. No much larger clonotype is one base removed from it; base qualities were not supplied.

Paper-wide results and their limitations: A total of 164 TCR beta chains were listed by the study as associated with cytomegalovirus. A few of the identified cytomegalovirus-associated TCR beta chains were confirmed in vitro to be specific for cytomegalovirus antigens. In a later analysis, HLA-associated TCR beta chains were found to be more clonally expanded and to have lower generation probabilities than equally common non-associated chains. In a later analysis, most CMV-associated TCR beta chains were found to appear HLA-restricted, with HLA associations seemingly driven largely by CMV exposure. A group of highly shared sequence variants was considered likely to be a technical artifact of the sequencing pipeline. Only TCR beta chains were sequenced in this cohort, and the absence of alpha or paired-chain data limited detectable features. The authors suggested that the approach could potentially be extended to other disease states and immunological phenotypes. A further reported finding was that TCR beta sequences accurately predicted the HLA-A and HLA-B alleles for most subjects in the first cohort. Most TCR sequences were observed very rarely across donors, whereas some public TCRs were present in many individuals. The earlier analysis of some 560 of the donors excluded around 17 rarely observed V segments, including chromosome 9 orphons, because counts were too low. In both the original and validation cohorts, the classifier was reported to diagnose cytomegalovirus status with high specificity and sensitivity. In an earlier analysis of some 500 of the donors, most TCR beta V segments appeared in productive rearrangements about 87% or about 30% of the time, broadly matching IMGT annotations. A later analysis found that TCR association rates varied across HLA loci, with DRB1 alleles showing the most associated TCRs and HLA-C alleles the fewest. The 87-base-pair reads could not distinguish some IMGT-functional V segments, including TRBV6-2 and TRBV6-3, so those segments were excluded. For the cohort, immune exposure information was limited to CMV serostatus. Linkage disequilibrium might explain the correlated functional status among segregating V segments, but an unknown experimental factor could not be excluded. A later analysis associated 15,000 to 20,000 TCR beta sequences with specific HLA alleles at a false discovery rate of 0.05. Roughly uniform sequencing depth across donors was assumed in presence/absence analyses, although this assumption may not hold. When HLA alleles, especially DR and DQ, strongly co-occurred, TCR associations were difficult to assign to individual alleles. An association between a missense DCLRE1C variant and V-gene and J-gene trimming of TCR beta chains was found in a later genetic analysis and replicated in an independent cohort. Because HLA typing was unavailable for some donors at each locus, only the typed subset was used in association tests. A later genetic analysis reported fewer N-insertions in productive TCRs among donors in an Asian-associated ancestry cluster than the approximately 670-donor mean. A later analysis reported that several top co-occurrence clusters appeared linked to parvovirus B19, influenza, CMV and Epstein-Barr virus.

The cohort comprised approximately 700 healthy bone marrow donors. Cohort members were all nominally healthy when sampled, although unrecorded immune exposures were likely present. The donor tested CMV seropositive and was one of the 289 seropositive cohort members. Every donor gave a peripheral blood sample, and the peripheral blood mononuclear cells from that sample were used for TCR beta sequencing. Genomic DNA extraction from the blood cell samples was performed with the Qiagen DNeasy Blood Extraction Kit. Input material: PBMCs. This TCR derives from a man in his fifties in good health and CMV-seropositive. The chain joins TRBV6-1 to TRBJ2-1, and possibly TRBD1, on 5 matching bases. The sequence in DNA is TGTGCCAGCAGTGAAGGGGGCAGCAGGGAGCAGTTCTTC. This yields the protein CASSEGGSREQFF.